The following is a T cell receptor beta chain sequence with its context. The table came from immunoSEQ multiplex PCR; TCRdb's copy has only in-frame clones and leaves some out. The profile covers thousands of clones, with approximately 86% appearing a single time and approximately 0.95% taken by the ten largest. The CDR3 has 15 residues. From germline, CDR1 is MNHNY and CDR2 SVGAGI (reference sequence). Trimming at V came to 5 bases and at J to 2 bases, leaving 3 bases not matched to a gene. This record belongs to a study of PD-1 blockade in classical Hodgkin lymphoma. Every patient was affected by relapse after autologous stem cell transplantation, while exposure to brentuximab vedotin was not uniform. Negative magnetic selection isolated CD4+ T cells from thawed PBMCs.

V and J are TRBV6-6 and TRBJ2-3; 11 bases line up with TRBD2. The origin of this receptor is a human donor with classical Hodgkin lymphoma. This sample comprised CD4+ T cells from blood, obtained at baseline. The CDR3: CASSLTSGVTDTQYF. CDR3 nucleotide sequence: TGTGCCAGCAGTCTGACTAGCGGGGTCACAGATACGCAGTATTTT.